The rows below give T cell receptor beta chains drawn from one sample of a study of blood T cell repertoires in COVID-19. TCRdb keeps only in-frame clones here, not all; method: immunoSEQ multiplex PCR. The sample has tens of thousands of clones; around 77% are singletons. Sequencing input: peripheral blood. The receptors derive from a man between 65 and 85 years old with COVID-19, enrolled during active disease. CDR3s include the opening cysteine and the closing phenylalanine or tryptophan. The D gene is left open where the match is weak. The listing skips clone size in some rows; elsewhere it reads once, few, many or a size class.

J: TRBJ1-2
size: .
D: .
V: TRBV6-6
CDR3: CASSPRNNYGYTF
DNA: TGTGCCAGCAGTCCGCGGAATAACTATGGCTACACCTTC

J: TRBJ1-3
size: .
D: TRBD1
V: TRBV15
CDR3: CATSRRQGGNTIYF
DNA: TGTGCCACCAGCAGAAGACAGGGTGGAAACACCATATATTTT

J: TRBJ1-5
size: .
D: .
V: TRBV27
CDR3: CASSSPDQPQHF
DNA: TGTGCCAGCAGTTCCCCCGATCAGCCCCAGCATTTT

J: TRBJ2-1
size: once
D: .
V: TRBV13
CDR3: CASTRLAYNEQFF
DNA: TGTGCCAGCACCCGACTAGCCTACAATGAGCAGTTCTTC

J: TRBJ2-1
size: .
D: TRBD2
V: TRBV7-3
CDR3: CASSPQSGRANNEQFF
DNA: TGTGCCAGCAGCCCTCAAAGCGGGAGGGCCAACAATGAGCAGTTCTTC

J: TRBJ2-7
size: .
D: .
V: TRBV7-9
CDR3: CASSPGEGYEQYF
DNA: TGTGCCAGCAGCCCCGGAGAGGGCTACGAGCAGTACTTC

J: TRBJ1-4
size: .
D: TRBD1
V: TRBV18
CDR3: CASSPGQGRGEKLFF
DNA: TGTGCCAGCTCTCCTGGACAGGGACGAGGCGAAAAACTGTTTTTT

J: TRBJ2-2
size: .
D: .
V: TRBV7-9
CDR3: CASTTQGPTGELFF
DNA: TGTGCCAGCACCACTCAGGGGCCCACCGGGGAGCTGTTTTTT

J: TRBJ2-5
size: few
D: TRBD2
V: TRBV9
CDR3: CASSVVSSGSGGTQYF
DNA: TGTGCCAGCAGCGTAGTGAGTTCGGGTAGCGGGGGGACCCAGTACTTC

J: TRBJ2-1
size: .
D: .
V: TRBV29-1
CDR3: CSSGGGVYSGSNEQFF
DNA: TGCAGCTCCGGCGGAGGAGTCTACAGCGGTAGCAATGAGCAGTTCTTC

J: TRBJ1-5
size: .
D: TRBD1
V: TRBV6-6
CDR3: CASSRTGGNQPQHF
DNA: TGTGCCAGCTCGAGGACAGGGGGCAATCAGCCCCAGCATTTT

J: TRBJ2-1
size: .
D: .
V: TRBV3-1/TRBV3-2
CDR3: CASSPTGGSYNEQFF
DNA: TGTGCCAGCAGCCCCACCGGGGGTTCCTACAATGAGCAGTTCTTC

J: TRBJ1-5
size: .
D: TRBD1
V: TRBV6-2/TRBV6-3
CDR3: CASSPVPGQGPGQPQHF
DNA: TGTGCCAGCAGCCCTGTCCCGGGACAGGGGCCGGGACAGCCCCAGCATTTT

J: TRBJ2-1
size: once
D: .
V: TRBV5-1
CDR3: CASSLGQAGRRNEQFF
DNA: TGCGCCAGCAGCTTGGGGCAAGCAGGGCGTAGGAATGAGCAGTTCTTC

J: TRBJ2-1
size: .
D: .
V: TRBV9
CDR3: CASSVASSSNEQFF
DNA: TGTGCCAGCAGCGTTGCTAGTAGCTCCAATGAGCAGTTCTTC

J: TRBJ2-1
size: once
D: TRBD1
V: TRBV6-6
CDR3: CASSSWTGAYNEQFF
DNA: TGTGCCAGCAGTTCCTGGACAGGGGCCTACAATGAGCAGTTCTTC

J: TRBJ1-2
size: .
D: .
V: TRBV4-1
CDR3: CASSQDRVPFGGYTF
DNA: TGCGCCAGCAGCCAAGACAGGGTTCCCTTTGGAGGCTACACCTTC

J: TRBJ2-7
size: .
D: .
V: TRBV2
CDR3: CASRDTEAGYEQYF
DNA: TGTGCCAGCAGGGACACAGAGGCAGGGTACGAGCAGTACTTC

J: TRBJ2-2
size: few
D: .
V: TRBV5-4
CDR3: CASSTPFPVNTGELFF
DNA: TGTGCCAGCAGCACCCCCTTTCCGGTGAATACCGGGGAGCTGTTTTTT

J: TRBJ1-1
size: .
D: TRBD1
V: TRBV7-9
CDR3: CASSLRGQGETEAFF
DNA: TGTGCCAGCAGCCTAAGAGGACAGGGGGAAACTGAAGCTTTCTTT

J: TRBJ2-1
size: once
D: .
V: TRBV28
CDR3: CASSLSGGGAYNEQFF
DNA: TGTGCCAGCAGTCTGAGTGGGGGCGGAGCTTACAATGAGCAGTTCTTC

J: TRBJ1-6
size: .
D: .
V: TRBV19
CDR3: CASSMEPSGGSPLHF
DNA: TGTGCCAGTAGTATGGAGCCCTCCGGGGGTTCACCCCTCCACTTT

J: TRBJ2-3
size: .
D: TRBD1
V: TRBV6-1
CDR3: CASSEIQGAQYF
DNA: TGTGCCAGCAGTGAAATACAGGGGGCGCAGTATTTT

J: TRBJ1-1
size: .
D: TRBD1
V: TRBV19
CDR3: CASSRGETQGEAFF
DNA: TGTGCCAGTAGTAGGGGTGAAACACAGGGGGAAGCTTTCTTT

J: TRBJ1-1
size: .
D: .
V: TRBV4-2
CDR3: CASSQAPRLGNTEAFF
DNA: TGTGCCAGCAGCCAAGCCCCTCGACTGGGGAACACTGAAGCTTTCTTT

J: TRBJ2-3
size: .
D: .
V: TRBV19
CDR3: CASSNRGGSSTDTQYF
DNA: TGTGCCAGTAGCAATCGGGGAGGATCTAGCACAGATACGCAGTATTTT

J: TRBJ1-4
size: .
D: .
V: TRBV6-2/TRBV6-3
CDR3: CASSASGTLGEKLFF
DNA: TGTGCCAGCAGTGCCTCCGGGACACTTGGTGAAAAACTGTTTTTT

J: TRBJ2-6
size: .
D: .
V: TRBV19
CDR3: CASSAGRGANVLTF
DNA: TGTGCCAGTAGCGCAGGGAGGGGGGCCAACGTCCTGACTTTC

J: TRBJ2-2
size: .
D: .
V: TRBV19
CDR3: CASSKGVGELFF
DNA: TGTGCCAGTAGCAAGGGGGTCGGGGAGCTGTTTTTT

J: TRBJ2-2
size: .
D: .
V: TRBV30
CDR3: CAWRRTGTGELFF
DNA: TGTGCCTGGAGGAGGACGGGGACCGGGGAGCTGTTTTTT

J: TRBJ1-1
size: .
D: TRBD1
V: TRBV28
CDR3: CASSPMTGKMNTEAFF
DNA: TGTGCCAGCAGCCCCATGACAGGGAAGATGAACACTGAAGCTTTCTTT

J: TRBJ1-2
size: .
D: TRBD1
V: TRBV27
CDR3: CASSPGTGRHYGYTF
DNA: TGTGCCAGCAGTCCCGGGACAGGGAGGCACTATGGCTACACCTTC

J: TRBJ2-7
size: .
D: .
V: TRBV21-1
CDR3: CASSQGEQYF
DNA: TGTGCCAGCAGCCAGGGGGAGCAGTACTTC

J: TRBJ2-1
size: .
D: .
V: TRBV2
CDR3: CASRRRVESYNEQFF
DNA: TGTGCCAGCAGGAGGAGGGTGGAGTCCTACAATGAGCAGTTCTTC

J: TRBJ1-5
size: .
D: TRBD1
V: TRBV2
CDR3: CASSTDRVGQPQHF
DNA: TGTGCCAGCAGTACGGACAGGGTGGGGCAGCCCCAGCATTTT

J: TRBJ2-1
size: .
D: TRBD2
V: TRBV2
CDR3: CASSLADSYNEQFF
DNA: TGTGCCAGCAGTCTAGCGGACTCCTACAATGAGCAGTTCTTC

J: TRBJ2-1
size: .
D: TRBD2
V: TRBV2
CDR3: CAGTGSGAYNEQFF
DNA: TGTGCCGGCACCGGTAGCGGGGCATACAATGAGCAGTTCTTC

J: TRBJ2-7
size: .
D: .
V: TRBV7-2
CDR3: CASRKRRDTYEQYF
DNA: TGTGCCAGCAGGAAGCGGAGGGATACCTACGAGCAGTACTTC

J: TRBJ2-7
size: .
D: TRBD2
V: TRBV6-2/TRBV6-3
CDR3: CASSYSTSSRSYEQYF
DNA: TGTGCCAGCAGTTATTCGACTAGCTCAAGATCCTACGAGCAGTACTTC

J: TRBJ2-7
size: .
D: TRBD2
V: TRBV3-1/TRBV3-2
CDR3: CASSQAGTSGRYEQYF
DNA: TGTGCCAGCAGCCAAGCCGGGACTAGCGGGAGATACGAGCAGTACTTC

J: TRBJ2-3
size: .
D: TRBD2
V: TRBV5-1
CDR3: CASSFLAESTDTQYF
DNA: TGCGCCAGCAGCTTCCTAGCGGAAAGCACAGATACGCAGTATTTT

J: TRBJ1-1
size: .
D: .
V: TRBV28
CDR3: CASSLMTVDSMNTEAFF
DNA: TGTGCCAGCAGTTTAATGACAGTAGATTCAATGAACACTGAAGCTTTCTTT

J: TRBJ2-1
size: few
D: .
V: TRBV6-5
CDR3: CAISRSFYNEQFF
DNA: TGTGCCATCAGTCGGTCGTTCTACAATGAGCAGTTCTTC

J: TRBJ1-1
size: .
D: .
V: TRBV27
CDR3: CASSKIGGEAFF
DNA: TGTGCCAGCAGTAAGATCGGAGGTGAAGCTTTCTTT

J: TRBJ1-1
size: .
D: TRBD1
V: TRBV28
CDR3: CASSSGQRAMNTEAFF
DNA: TGTGCCAGCAGTTCGGGACAGCGGGCTATGAACACTGAAGCTTTCTTT

J: TRBJ2-1
size: .
D: .
V: TRBV3-1/TRBV3-2
CDR3: CASSQEGGQFYNEQFF
DNA: TGTGCCAGCAGCCAAGAGGGGGGACAGTTCTACAATGAGCAGTTCTTC

J: TRBJ2-3
size: once
D: TRBD2
V: TRBV27
CDR3: CASSRTSATSTDTQYF
DNA: TGTGCCAGCAGCCGGACTAGCGCTACTAGCACAGATACGCAGTATTTT

J: TRBJ1-6
size: once
D: TRBD1
V: TRBV5-6
CDR3: CASSLQTGWPGNPNSPLHF
DNA: TGTGCCAGCAGCTTGCAGACAGGGTGGCCCGGCAACCCAAATTCACCCCTCCACTTT